In this sample, the clone carrying this T cell receptor (beta chain) turned up a few times. Template material for amplifying TCR beta CDR3 regions consisted of RNA transcripts. The TCR CDR3 first-round RT-PCR relied on the HTBI primer set. In TCRdb, the multiplex PCR reads were re-called with MiXCR into one record per CDR3 protein. The profile shows approximately 400,000 distinct CDR3 sequences, about 15% of them singletons. The CDR3 is made up of 15 amino acids. Trimming pared 4 bases from V and 0 bases from J, leaving 10 bases between. Germline V gene data show CDR1 as MGHDK and CDR2 as SYGVNS. This sample is part of a study of T cells in Graves' hyperthyroidism and ophthalmopathy.

This rearrangement joins TRBV25-1 to TRBJ2-1, with no clear D. The receptor comes from a young woman with Graves' hyperthyroidism. Sequenced material: blood. The CDR3 loop is CASSGNIRSYNEQFF. CDR3 in DNA: TGTGCCAGCAGTGGGAATATTCGCTCCTACAATGAGCAGTTCTTC.